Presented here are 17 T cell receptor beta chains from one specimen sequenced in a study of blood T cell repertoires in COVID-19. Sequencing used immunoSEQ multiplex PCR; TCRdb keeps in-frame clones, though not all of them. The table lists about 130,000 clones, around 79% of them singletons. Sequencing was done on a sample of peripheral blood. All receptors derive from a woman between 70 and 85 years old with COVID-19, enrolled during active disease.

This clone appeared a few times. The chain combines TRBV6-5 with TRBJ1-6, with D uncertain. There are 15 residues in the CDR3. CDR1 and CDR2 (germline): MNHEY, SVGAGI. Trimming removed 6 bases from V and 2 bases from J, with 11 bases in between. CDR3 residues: CASRLGGPYNSPLHF. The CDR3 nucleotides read TGTGCCAGCAGGCTCGGAGGGCCCTATAATTCACCCCTCCACTTT.

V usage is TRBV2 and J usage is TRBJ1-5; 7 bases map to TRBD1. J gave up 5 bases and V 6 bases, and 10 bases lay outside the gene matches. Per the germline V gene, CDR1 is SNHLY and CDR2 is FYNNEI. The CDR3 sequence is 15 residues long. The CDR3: CASSLTGKDDQPQHF. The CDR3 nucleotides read TGTGCCAGCAGCTTGACAGGGAAAGACGATCAGCCCCAGCATTTT.

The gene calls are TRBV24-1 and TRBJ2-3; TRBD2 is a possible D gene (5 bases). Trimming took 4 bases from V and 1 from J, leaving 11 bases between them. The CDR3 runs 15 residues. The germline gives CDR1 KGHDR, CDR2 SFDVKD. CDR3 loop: CATSERSGRTDTQYF. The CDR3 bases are TGTGCCACCAGTGAGCGGAGCGGCCGCACAGATACGCAGTATTTT.

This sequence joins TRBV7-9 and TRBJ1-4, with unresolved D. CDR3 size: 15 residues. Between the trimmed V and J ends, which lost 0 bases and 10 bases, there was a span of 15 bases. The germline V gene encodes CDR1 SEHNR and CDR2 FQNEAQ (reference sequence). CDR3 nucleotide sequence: TGTGCCAGCAGCTTAGCTGGTACCCGTGAGGGAAAACTGTTTTTT. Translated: CASSLAGTREGKLFF.

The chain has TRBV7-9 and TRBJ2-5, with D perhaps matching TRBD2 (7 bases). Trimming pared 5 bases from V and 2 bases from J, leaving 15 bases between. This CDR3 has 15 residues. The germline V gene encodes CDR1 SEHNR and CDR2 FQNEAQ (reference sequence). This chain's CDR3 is CASSPPGGLQETQYF. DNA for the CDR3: TGTGCCAGCAGCCCCCCGGGGGGCCTACAAGAGACCCAGTACTTC.

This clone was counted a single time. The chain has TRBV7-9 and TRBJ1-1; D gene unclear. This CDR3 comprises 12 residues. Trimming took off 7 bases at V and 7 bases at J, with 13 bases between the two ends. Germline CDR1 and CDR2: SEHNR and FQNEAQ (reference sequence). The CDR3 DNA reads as TGTGCCAGCACCCAGGAAGGAATTGAAGCTTTCTTT. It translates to CASTQEGIEAFF.

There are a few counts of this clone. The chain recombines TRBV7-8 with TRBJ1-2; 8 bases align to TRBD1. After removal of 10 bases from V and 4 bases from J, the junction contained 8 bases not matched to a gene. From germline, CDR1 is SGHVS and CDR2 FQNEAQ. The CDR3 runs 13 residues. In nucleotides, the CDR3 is TGTGCCACTATGGACAGGGCTGGCTATGGCTACACCTTC. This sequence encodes CATMDRAGYGYTF.

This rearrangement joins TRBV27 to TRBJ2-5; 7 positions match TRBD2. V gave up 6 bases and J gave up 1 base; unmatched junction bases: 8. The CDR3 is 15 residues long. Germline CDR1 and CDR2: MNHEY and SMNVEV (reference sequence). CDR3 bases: TGTGCCAGCAGCCCAATGCGGGGGAGCCAAGAGACCCAGTACTTC. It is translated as CASSPMRGSQETQYF.

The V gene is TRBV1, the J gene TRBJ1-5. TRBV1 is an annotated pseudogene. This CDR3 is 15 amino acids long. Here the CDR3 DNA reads TGCACCAGCAGCTGTATACGGGATAGCAATCAGCCCCAGCATTTT. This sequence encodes CTSSCIRDSNQPQHF.

This CDR3 is CAWSADSLRGEQYF. Written as DNA, the CDR3 is TGTGCCTGGAGTGCGGACAGCCTCAGAGGCGAGCAGTACTTC. The rearrangement uses TRBV30 and TRBJ2-7; D perhaps matches TRBD1 (6 bases). The CDR3 spans 14 residues. Trimming left V 1 base short and J 6 bases short, with 16 bases between. Germline V gives CDR1 GTSNPN, CDR2 SVGIG (reference sequence).

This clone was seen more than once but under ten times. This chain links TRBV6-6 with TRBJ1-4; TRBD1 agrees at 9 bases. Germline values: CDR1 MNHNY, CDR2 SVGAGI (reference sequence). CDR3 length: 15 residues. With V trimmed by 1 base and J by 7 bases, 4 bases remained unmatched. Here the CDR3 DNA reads TGTGCCAGCAGTTACTTCGGGACAGGGAGTGAAAAACTGTTTTTT. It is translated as CASSYFGTGSEKLFF.

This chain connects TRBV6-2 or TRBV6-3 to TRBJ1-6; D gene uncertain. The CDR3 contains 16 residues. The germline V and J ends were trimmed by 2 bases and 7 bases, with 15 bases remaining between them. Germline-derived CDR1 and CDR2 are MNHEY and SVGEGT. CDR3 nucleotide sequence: TGTGCCAGCAGTTACCCCCGGGATCAGCTAAATTCACCCCTCCACTTT. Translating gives CASSYPRDQLNSPLHF.

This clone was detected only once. The CDR3: CASSQSRDRGFEAFF. The CDR3, as DNA: TGTGCCAGCAGCCAATCCCGGGACAGGGGGTTCGAAGCTTTCTTT. The chain is built from TRBV16 and TRBJ1-1; 11 positions agree with TRBD1. Germline V CDR1 and CDR2: KGHSY, FQNENV. This CDR3 spans 15 amino acids. The V and J ends lost 0 bases and 8 bases, in that order; junction bases with no gene match: 5.

The CDR3 loop is CASSARGGANNSPLHF. The CDR3 region has the DNA TGTGCCAGCAGCGCGAGGGGGGGGGCGAATAATTCACCCCTCCACTTT. The chain recombines TRBV7-2 with TRBJ1-6, with D possibly being TRBD1 (6 bases). Trimming stripped 5 bases from V and 5 bases from J, with 16 bases between. Germline V gives CDR1 SGHTA, CDR2 FQGNSA. The CDR3 contains 16 residues.

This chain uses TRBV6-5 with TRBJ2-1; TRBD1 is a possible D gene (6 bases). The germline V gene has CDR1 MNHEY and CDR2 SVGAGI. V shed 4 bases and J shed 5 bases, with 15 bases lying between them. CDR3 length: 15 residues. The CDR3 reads CASSWTAGLNNEQFF. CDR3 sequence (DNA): TGTGCCAGCAGTTGGACAGCAGGGTTAAACAATGAGCAGTTCTTC.

The CDR3 region is CASSPTREGEQFF. CDR3 sequence (DNA): TGTGCCAGCAGCCCCACGAGGGAGGGCGAGCAGTTCTTC. This chain links TRBV7-9 with TRBJ2-1, with 7 bases identical to TRBD2. This CDR3 contains 13 residues. With 5 bases clipped from V and 10 bases from J, the junction kept 8 bases outside the gene matches. CDR1 and CDR2 from the germline V gene are SEHNR and FQNEAQ (reference sequence).

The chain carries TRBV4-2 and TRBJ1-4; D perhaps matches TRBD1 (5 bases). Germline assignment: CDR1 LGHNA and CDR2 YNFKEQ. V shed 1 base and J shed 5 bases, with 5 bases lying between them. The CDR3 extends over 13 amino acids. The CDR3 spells CASSQGQNEKLFF. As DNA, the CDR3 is TGTGCCAGCAGCCAAGGACAGAATGAAAAACTGTTTTTT.